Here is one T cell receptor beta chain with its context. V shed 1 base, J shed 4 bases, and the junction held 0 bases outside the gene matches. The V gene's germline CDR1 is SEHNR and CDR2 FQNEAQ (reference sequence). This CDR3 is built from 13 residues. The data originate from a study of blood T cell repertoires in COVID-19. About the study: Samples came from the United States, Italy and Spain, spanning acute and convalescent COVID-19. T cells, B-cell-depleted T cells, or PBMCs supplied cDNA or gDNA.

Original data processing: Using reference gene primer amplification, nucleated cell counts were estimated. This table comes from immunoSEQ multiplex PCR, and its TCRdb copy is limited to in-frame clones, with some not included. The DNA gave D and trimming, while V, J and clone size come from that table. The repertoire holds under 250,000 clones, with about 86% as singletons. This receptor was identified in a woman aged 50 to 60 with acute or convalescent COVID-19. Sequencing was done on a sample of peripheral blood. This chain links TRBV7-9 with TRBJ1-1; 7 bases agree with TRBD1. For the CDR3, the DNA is TGTGCCAGCAGCTTAGACAGGGGCACTGAAGCTTTCTTT. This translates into CASSLDRGTEAFF.